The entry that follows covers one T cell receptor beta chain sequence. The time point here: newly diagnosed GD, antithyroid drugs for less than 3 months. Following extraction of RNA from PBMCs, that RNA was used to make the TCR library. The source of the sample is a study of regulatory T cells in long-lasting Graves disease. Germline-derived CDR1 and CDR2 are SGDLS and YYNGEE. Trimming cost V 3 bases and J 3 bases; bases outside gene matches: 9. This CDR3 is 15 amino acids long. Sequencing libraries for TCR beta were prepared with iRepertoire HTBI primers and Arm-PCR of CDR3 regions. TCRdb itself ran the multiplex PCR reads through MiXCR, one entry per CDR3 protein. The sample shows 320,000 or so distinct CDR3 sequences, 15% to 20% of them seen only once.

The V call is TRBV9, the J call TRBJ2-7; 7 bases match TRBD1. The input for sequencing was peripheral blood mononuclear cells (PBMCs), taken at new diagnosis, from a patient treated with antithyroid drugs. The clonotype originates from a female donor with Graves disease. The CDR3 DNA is TGTGCCAGCAGCGAGGGACAGTCAAGGGTCTACGAGCAGTACTTC. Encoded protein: CASSEGQSRVYEQYF.